Below, 14 T cell receptor beta chains from the same sample are listed, as sequenced in a study of shared clonotypes between healthy human individuals. TCRdb's table, derived via immunoSEQ multiplex PCR, lists solely in-frame clones and lacks some. The table records millions of clones, 85% to 95% of them present only once. The sequenced sample was naive CD4+ T cells sorted from blood. Noted subset: CD45RA+ positively selected. The source is a man younger than 30 in good health.

This clone was picked up one time. V usage is TRBV18 and J usage is TRBJ1-4; D ambiguous. V was cut by 6 bases and J by 6 bases, with 20 bases left in between. The CDR3 spans 16 residues. Germline V gene lookup returns CDR1 KGHSH and CDR2 LQKENI. CDR3 amino acids: CASSLLPGASDEKLFF. In DNA, the CDR3 is TGTGCCAGCTCGCTTTTACCGGGAGCCTCTGATGAAAAACTGTTTTTT. Filled out from reference TRBV18 and TRBJ1-4, the complete variable domain reads NAGVMQNPRHLVRRRGQEARLRCSPMKGHSHVYWYRQLPEEGLKFMVYLQKENIIDESGMPKERFSAEFPKEGPSILRIQQVVRGDSAAYFCASSLLPGASDEKLFFGSGTQLSVL.

This chain links TRBV11-2 with TRBJ2-5; TRBD2 agrees at 8 bases. V gave up 1 base and J gave up 1 base; unmatched junction bases: 8. The CDR3 runs 17 residues. Germline V gene lookup returns CDR1 SGHAT and CDR2 FQNNGV. CDR3 sequence: CASSLGVSSGSQETQYF. CDR3 nucleotides: TGTGCCAGCAGCTTAGGAGTGTCTAGCGGGTCCCAAGAGACCCAGTACTTC.

This chain joins TRBV6-1 and TRBJ1-4; 11 positions agree with TRBD1. V lost 7 bases, J lost 6 bases, and 7 bases stayed unmatched. Germline lookup yields CDR1 MNHNS and CDR2 SASEGT. This CDR3 region has 15 residues. CDR3: CASTGPGQGDEKLFF. The CDR3 DNA follows: TGTGCCAGCACCGGACCGGGACAGGGGGATGAAAAACTGTTTTTT.

The chain recombines TRBV5-1 with TRBJ1-4; D is perhaps TRBD1 (5 bases). Germline CDR1 SGHRS, CDR2 YFSETQ. The CDR3 covers 17 residues. The V end was cut by 4 bases, the J end by 0 bases, with 16 bases between. Written as DNA, the CDR3 is TGCGCCAGCAGCCACGGTCAGGGACTGACAACTAATGAAAAACTGTTTTTT. Amino acid sequence: CASSHGQGLTTNEKLFF.

The rearrangement links TRBV28 to TRBJ2-2; 8 nucleotides match TRBD2. V gave up 2 bases and J gave up 6 bases; unmatched junction bases: 8. CDR1 and CDR2 (germline): MDHEN, SYDVKM. The CDR3 consists of 16 residues. CDR3 nucleotides: TGTGCCAGCAGTTTACTCGGGACTAGTCACTCCGGGGAGCTGTTTTTT. It yields the protein CASSLLGTSHSGELFF. Variable domain in full (rest from reference TRBV28 and TRBJ2-2): DVKVTQSSRYLVKRTGEKVFLECVQDMDHENMFWYRQDPGLGLRLIYFSYDVKMKEKGDIPEGYSVSREKKERFSLILESASTNQTSMYLCASSLLGTSHSGELFFGEGSRLTVL.

This clone was seen just once. The gene calls are TRBV19 and TRBJ2-5, with D unclear. The CDR3 covers 14 residues. CDR1 is LNHDA, CDR2 SQIVND, per germline (reference sequence). Deletions cut 5 bases from V and 4 bases from J, with 14 bases between. DNA of the CDR3: TGTGCCAGTAGTGTCCAGCCCGGAGTAGAGACCCAGTACTTC. Residues: CASSVQPGVETQYF.

The chain links TRBV5-1 to TRBJ1-3; TRBD1 might be the D (6 bases). The V and J ends lost 4 bases and 8 bases respectively, with 13 bases between them. CDR3 length: 13 amino acids. The germline CDR1 and CDR2 sequences are SGHRS and YFSETQ. CDR3 bases: TGCGCCAGCAGCCCCGGGAACAGGGACACCATATATTTT. Translating it yields CASSPGNRDTIYF.

This clone came up once. The rearrangement uses TRBV30 and TRBJ2-5, with 7 bases matching TRBD2. CDR1 and CDR2 from the germline V gene are GTSNPN and SVGIG (reference sequence). The V gene end was trimmed by 3 bases and the J gene end by 6 bases; junction bases not matched to a gene: 4. CDR3 length: 12 residues. In nucleotides, the CDR3 is TGTGCCTGGAGGGGCGGGGGACAGACCCAGTACTTC. Its protein is CAWRGGGQTQYF.

The chain is built from TRBV5-1 and TRBJ1-2; D is unclear. The CDR3 length is 13 residues. The V end lost 4 bases, the J end lost 6 bases, and 13 bases lay between the germline ends. The V gene's germline CDR1 is SGHRS and CDR2 YFSETQ. The CDR3 DNA reads as TGCGCCAGCAGCCGAGAGGGTGTCGATGGCTACACCTTC. Protein: CASSREGVDGYTF.

The chain couples TRBV5-1 to TRBJ2-3; D call uncertain. CDR1 and CDR2 from the germline V gene are SGHRS and YFSETQ. This CDR3 is 14 amino acids long. With 0 bases removed from V and 6 bases from J, the gap between germline ends came to 11 bases. The CDR3 nucleotides are TGCGCCAGCAGCTTGGCCTTAGGAGACGATACGCAGTATTTT. It yields the protein CASSLALGDDTQYF.

The CDR3 nucleotides read TGTGCCAGCAGTAACCGGGGCCCAACTAATGAAAAACTGTTTTTT. This sequence encodes CASSNRGPTNEKLFF. The rearrangement uses TRBV27 and TRBJ1-4; D is possibly TRBD1 (5 bases). This CDR3 has 15 residues. The germline gives CDR1 MNHEY, CDR2 SMNVEV (reference sequence). Trimming took 5 bases from V and 0 from J, leaving 10 bases between them.

CDR3 loop: CASSATWGEMQYF. For the CDR3, the DNA is TGTGCCAGCAGTGCTACCTGGGGGGAGATGCAGTACTTC. The genes are TRBV6-1 and TRBJ2-7, with a possible D match to TRBD2 (6 bases). V lost 4 bases to trimming and J lost 9 bases, with 16 bases between them. CDR1 is MNHNS and CDR2 is SASEGT in the germline V gene. This CDR3 is 13 amino acids long.

In regard to this clone: Its ends do not fully match the called genes, so a read error is possible. The rearrangement links TRBV6-5 to TRBJ1-1; 7 bases agree with TRBD1. The CDR3 is 14 residues long. CDR1 and CDR2 (germline): MNHEY, SVGAGI. CDR3 bases: TGTGCCAGCAGCCCTACAGGGGTGAAGACTGAAGCTTTCTTT. Its protein product is CASSPTGVKTEAFF.

This chain uses TRBV13 with TRBJ2-1; TRBD2 is a possible D gene (5 bases). Germline V gene lookup returns CDR1 PRHDT and CDR2 FYEKMQ (reference sequence). The CDR3 contains 14 residues. The V and J ends lost 3 bases and 0 bases respectively, with 6 bases between them. The CDR3: CASSFGSSYNEQFF. In DNA form, the CDR3 reads TGTGCCAGCAGCTTTGGGAGCTCCTACAATGAGCAGTTCTTC.